A selection of T cell receptor beta chains follows, all from one sample in a study of metastatic and nonmetastatic thyroid tumors. TCRdb re-called the PCR reads via MiXCR. The sample lists 85,000 to 95,000 clones, 14% to 15% occurring once. Material for sequencing was blood. The source is a female donor with papillary thyroid cancer or a benign thyroid nodule (not recorded which). Some clones in this sample may be carry-over from other donors' samples. Both conserved end residues are trimmed from each CDR3. Each record gives: V gene, J gene, CDR3 protein.

V: TRBV5-6; J: TRBJ2-1; CDR3: ASSLAHRDNEQF
V: TRBV19; J: TRBJ1-5; CDR3: ASSRGTQPQH
V: TRBV19; J: TRBJ1-1; CDR3: ASQGTHLRVNTEAF
V: TRBV5-1; J: TRBJ2-5; CDR3: ASSLGGSFRGETQY
V: TRBV7-8; J: TRBJ1-4; CDR3: ASSYRISEKLF
V: TRBV19; J: TRBJ1-6; CDR3: ASRGILKTNGPNSPLH
V: TRBV2; J: TRBJ1-2; CDR3: ASRDRGRFGYT
V: TRBV6-5; J: TRBJ2-7; CDR3: ASSYYKGTGNRYEQY
V: TRBV5-1; J: TRBJ2-7; CDR3: ASSFEGVHYEYY
V: TRBV28; J: TRBJ2-3; CDR3: ASSLWVLAGETDTQY
V: TRBV2; J: TRBJ2-5; CDR3: ASSGSGSGETQY
V: TRBV3-1; J: TRBJ1-6; CDR3: ASSQDTGASPLH
V: TRBV5-1; J: TRBJ2-6; CDR3: ASSTGLGLTGANVMT
V: TRBV4-1; J: TRBJ1-1; CDR3: ASSRTFNTEAF
V: TRBV5-6; J: TRBJ1-4; CDR3: ASSFFGGDREKLF
V: TRBV5-6; J: TRBJ2-7; CDR3: ASSPSRAYEQY
V: TRBV6-5; J: TRBJ2-2; CDR3: ASSYQVGGARTGELF
V: TRBV5-8; J: TRBJ2-7; CDR3: ASSLGRGGSYEQY
V: TRBV6-2/TRBV6-3; J: TRBJ1-2; CDR3: ASSSEPGISVDGYT
V: TRBV2; J: TRBJ1-2; CDR3: ASRGEGGFYGYT
V: TRBV30; J: TRBJ2-7; CDR3: AWSVGRVQY
V: TRBV18; J: TRBJ2-2; CDR3: ASSRSGQGWTGELF
V: TRBV19; J: TRBJ2-2; CDR3: ASRGAPNTGELF
V: TRBV9; J: TRBJ1-1; CDR3: ASSVGSGLHEDTEAF
V: TRBV6-1; J: TRBJ2-3; CDR3: ASSEVVETLSDTQY
V: TRBV28; J: TRBJ1-5; CDR3: ASSPGQNSNQPQH
V: TRBV28; J: TRBJ2-2; CDR3: ASQTLGELF
V: TRBV28; J: TRBJ1-5; CDR3: ASSPGGTGSNQPQH
V: TRBV28; J: TRBJ2-7; CDR3: ASTGGRNEQY
V: TRBV6-2/TRBV6-3; J: TRBJ2-1; CDR3: ASSSGLGTYNEQF
V: TRBV20-1; J: TRBJ2-2; CDR3: SAREGAGGPLNTGELF
V: TRBV20-1; J: TRBJ2-5; CDR3: SARGGRTGGAKETQY
V: TRBV19; J: TRBJ1-6; CDR3: ASRHLRDKFGSSYNSPLH
V: TRBV6-2/TRBV6-3; J: TRBJ2-5; CDR3: SISRLAPDTQY